These 14 T cell receptor beta chains came from one sample sequenced in a study of Ad26.COV2.S vaccination and SARS-CoV-2 variants. Clones were read by immunoSEQ multiplex PCR, and TCRdb kept only the in-frame ones, dropping some. The sample holds roughly 500,000 clones, approximately 92% seen once. Treatment indicated: some 20 received Ad26.COV2.S at low or high dose, single or two shots; about 5 received placebo; per-sample allocation not given. Sampling was done on day 63 after the first vaccine or placebo injection. The sample was peripheral blood, taken in a trial of Ad26.COV2.S vaccine versus placebo. The receptor source for this set is a person aged 18-60 years who received the Ad26.COV2.S COVID-19 vaccine or a placebo.

This chain joins TRBV6-2 or TRBV6-3 and TRBJ1-5; possibly TRBD1 for D (6 bases). This CDR3 has 15 amino acids. V shed 5 bases and J shed 6 bases, with 17 bases lying between them. Per germline, CDR1 MNHEY and CDR2 SVGEGT. The CDR3 region is CASSTRQVSSQPQHF. In DNA, the CDR3 is TGTGCCAGCAGTACCAGACAGGTGTCAAGTCAGCCCCAGCATTTT.

This chain links TRBV18 with TRBJ2-7, with D perhaps assigned TRBD1 or TRBD2 (5 bases each). V was clipped by 5 bases and J by 2 bases, with 10 bases between them. The germline V gene has CDR1 KGHSH and CDR2 LQKENI. This CDR3 is built from 13 residues. The CDR3 loop is CASSEGITYEQYF. In DNA, the CDR3 is TGTGCCAGCTCAGAGGGGATTACCTACGAGCAGTACTTC.

The rearrangement joins TRBV27 to TRBJ1-2; D gene unclear. This CDR3 spans 13 amino acids. Per germline, CDR1 MNHEY and CDR2 SMNVEV (reference sequence). V was shortened by 5 bases and J by 2 bases, with 9 bases between the two germline ends. The CDR3 loop is CASSRIGNYGYTF. The CDR3 bases are TGTGCCAGCAGTCGCATAGGGAACTATGGCTACACCTTC.

The chain links TRBV28 to TRBJ2-5; D is uncertain. Trimming stripped 10 bases from V and 3 bases from J, with 12 bases between. CDR3 size: 12 residues. Germline lookup yields CDR1 MDHEN and CDR2 SYDVKM. The CDR3 nucleotides read TGTGCCACCGGGCCCCTAGAAGAGACCCAGTACTTC. Residues: CATGPLEETQYF.

At least ten counts were recorded for this clone. The J gene is TRBJ2-5, the V gene TRBV19, with D perhaps being TRBD1 or TRBD2 (5 bases each). The CDR3 loop spans 13 amino acids. Germline V gives CDR1 LNHDA, CDR2 SQIVND (reference sequence). Trimming removed 1 base at V and 4 bases at J, with 7 bases between. CDR3 region: CASSIAGTETQYF. As DNA, the CDR3 is TGTGCCAGTAGTATAGCGGGGACAGAGACCCAGTACTTC.

The chain combines TRBV12-3 or TRBV12-4 with TRBJ1-1; D is uncertain. CDR3 length: 13 amino acids. V shed 5 bases and J shed 5 bases, with 12 bases lying between them. For the CDR3, the DNA is TGTGCCAGCAGTCGTTCCCGACATACTGAAGCTTTCTTT. Translated: CASSRSRHTEAFF.

The J gene is TRBJ2-1, the V gene TRBV11-2; perhaps TRBD2 as D (6 bases). Germline CDR1 SGHAT, CDR2 FQNNGV. V was cut by 5 bases and J by 2 bases, with 16 bases left in between. The CDR3 loop spans 16 amino acids. For the CDR3, the DNA is TGTGCCAGCAGCCCCAAGCGGGTCAAAACCTACAATGAGCAGTTCTTC. This encodes CASSPKRVKTYNEQFF.

The rearrangement links TRBV3-1 (or the pseudogene TRBV3-2) to TRBJ2-7; TRBD2 agrees at 13 bases. J lost 3 bases, V lost 5 bases, and 4 bases had no gene match. The germline V gene has CDR1 LGHDT and CDR2 YNNKEL (reference sequence). This CDR3 is built from 15 residues. The CDR3 loop reads CASSRLAGGCYEQYV. CDR3 in DNA: TGTGCCAGCAGCAGACTAGCGGGGGGATGCTACGAGCAGTACGTC.

The chain links TRBV7-8 to TRBJ2-3, with D possibly being TRBD2 (5 bases). V dropped 2 bases and J dropped 1 base, with 10 bases sitting between them. This CDR3 has 15 residues. The V gene's germline CDR1 is SGHVS and CDR2 FQNEAQ. The CDR3 nucleotides read TGTGCCAGCAGCTTATATCTGGGAGGCACAGATACGCAGTATTTT. Translation: CASSLYLGGTDTQYF.

V is TRBV5-8 and J is TRBJ1-1; the match to TRBD1 covers 7 bases. The CDR3 runs 14 residues. J gave up 0 bases and V 4 bases, and 3 bases lay outside the gene matches. Germline lookup yields CDR1 SGHTS and CDR2 YDEGEE. CDR3 sequence reads: CASSLGTVNTEAFF. The CDR3 DNA sequence: TGTGCCAGCAGCCTGGGGACAGTGAACACTGAAGCTTTCTTT.

The chain combines TRBV10-3 with TRBJ1-6; D not certain. The CDR3 consists of 13 residues. Germline V gene lookup returns CDR1 ENHRY and CDR2 SYGVKD. Trimming removed 7 bases from V and 7 bases from J, with 11 bases in between. CDR3 region: CAIKDVINSPLHF. CDR3 nucleotide sequence: TGTGCCATCAAGGACGTAATCAATTCACCCCTCCACTTT.

V is TRBV28 and J is TRBJ2-1, with 8 bases that match TRBD2. The CDR3 extends over 14 amino acids. The junction had 8 bases not matched to a gene; V was cut back by 5 bases and J by 8 bases. CDR1 and CDR2 from the germline V gene are MDHEN and SYDVKM. Here the CDR3 DNA reads TGTGCCAGCAGTGAGCCGGGGGGGCCCTATGAGCAGTTCTTC. Translation: CASSEPGGPYEQFF.

Concerning this clone: The sample contains more than one DNA sequence encoding this CDR3. V and J are TRBV9 and TRBJ2-1; D unresolved. CDR1 and CDR2 (germline): SGDLS, YYNGEE. The CDR3 runs 14 residues. V lost 0 bases, J lost 0 bases, and 4 bases lay in between. CDR3 in amino acids: CASSVGGSYNEQFF. In DNA form, the CDR3 reads TGTGCCAGCAGCGTAGGGGGCTCCTACAATGAGCAGTTCTTC.

V gene TRBV6-1 combines with J gene TRBJ1-4; tentative D call: TRBD1 (6 bases). V was clipped by 2 bases and J by 6 bases, with 13 bases between them. The germline gives CDR1 MNHNS, CDR2 SASEGT. The CDR3 covers 15 residues. Here the CDR3 reads CASSEIGGPYEKLFF. CDR3 DNA: TGTGCCAGCAGTGAAATTGGGGGGCCTTATGAAAAACTGTTTTTT.